Sequencing of this T cell receptor (beta chain) was carried out in a study of blood T cell repertoires in COVID-19 (dated by TCRdb to about 2020). With regard to the full study: Collaborator samples came from the United States, Italy and Spain and covered acute and convalescent phases of COVID-19. HLA class I and class II types, where available, came from metadata supplied by the sample provider rather than from assay-based typing. The repertoires were released in a freely available public database intended as a resource for research on the immune response to SARS-CoV-2. The prospective study material was composed of cDNA or gDNA derived from T cells, B-cell-depleted T cells, or PBMCs. Samples came from the ongoing ImmuneRACE study (first 160 participants) plus 1,254 subjects from 6 global collaborators. Nearly every sample came with metadata listing a de-identified subject ID, COVID-19 status, age in years and sex. The dataset comprised deeply sampled blood TCRbeta repertoires from subjects exposed to, actively infected with, or recovered from COVID-19.

The immunoSEQ Assay, a bias-controlled multiplex PCR, was used to amplify TCRbeta CDR3 regions from genomic DNA. The authors' pipeline ran thus. The number of nucleated cells in each sample was estimated from the amplification of reference gene primers within the assay. To quantify the absolute abundance of each unique TCRbeta CDR3 rearrangement, sequence reads were collapsed and filtered. For each sample, productive Simpson clonality was calculated by taking the square root of Simpson's diversity index across productive rearrangements. The source is immuneACCESS, and TCRdb retained only in-frame sequences with V and J called. Part of the clones is not carried over; for the studies checked, unresolved V genes explain less than half of this, and the remainder is unexplained. Clone size and V and J calls were adopted from that table, with D and trimming inferred from the DNA. This sample lists around 300,000 clones; 90% were detected once. About 1.7% of the sample rests with the top ten.

V has 3 bases trimmed and J has 7 bases trimmed; junction bases matching no gene number 13. Measured from the cysteine to the phenylalanine, the CDR3 is 17 residues long. Only CDR3 DNA is held: 51 bases, read in frame from base 1. From the germline V gene (reference sequence), CDR1 is LNHNV and CDR2 is YYDKDF. Here is what the overall study found, with its caveats: Clinical and demographic metadata were provided uncurated, with the amount varying by source and participant.

In the prospective study, participants were roughly 18 to 95 years old, resided in about two dozen geographic areas of the United States, and were enrolled through a virtual design. In the prospective study, participants were assigned to cohorts based on the clinical history participants reported in a screening survey and a study questionnaire. In the prospective study, whole blood, serum and a nasopharyngeal or oropharyngeal swab were collected from each participant by mobile phlebotomists. Participants in the prospective study had the option to provide additional blood draws and questionnaires over a 2-month period. Before DNA extraction, blood samples from the prospective study were shipped at room temperature or frozen. A note on this clone: No cognate antigen has been identified for it. Base qualities are missing; no much larger clone stands one base away.

The material sequenced was PBMCs or T cells enriched from blood (not recorded which). The rearranged segments are TRBV15 and TRBJ2-1, with 9 junctional bases fitting TRBD2. The TCR originated in a young woman with acute COVID-19. The nucleotide sequence reads TGTGCCACCAGCAGGTCCCCAGGACTAGCGTCGGGAAATGAGCAGTTCTTC. Translated, this is CATSRSPGLASGNEQFF.